Sequencing of this T cell receptor beta chain was carried out in a study of T cells in Graves' hyperthyroidism and ophthalmopathy. There were TCR beta CDR3 regions amplified from RNA transcripts. The primer set for the first-round RT-PCR of the TCR CDR3 was HTBI. A single record per CDR3 protein comes from TCRdb applying MiXCR to the multiplex PCR reads. The sample has 690,000 or so distinct CDR3 sequences, around 20% seen once; the top ten hold over 15%. Progressors' blood was drawn at hyperthyroidism diagnosis, before ophthalmopathy symptoms. CDR1 and CDR2 (germline): DFQATT, SNEGSKA (reference sequence). V dropped 5 bases and J dropped 4; count of bases not matched to a gene: 17. This CDR3 spans 17 amino acids. This clonotype was seen repeatedly, ten times or more.

This TCR was recovered from a woman aged 45 to 65 with Graves' hyperthyroidism that later progressed to Graves' ophthalmopathy. The chain uses TRBV20-1 and TRBJ2-3, with 8 bases matching TRBD1. The specimen was blood. The CDR3 bases are TGCAGTGCTCCGGACAGGGAGATGCCTCAACCGGCAGATACGCAGTATTTT. Encoded protein: CSAPDREMPQPADTQYF.